Below are 24 T cell receptor beta chains sequenced from a single sample in a study of regulatory T cells in long-lasting Graves disease. Assembly of TCR beta libraries relied on iRepertoire HTBI primers together with Arm-PCR of CDR3 regions. TCRdb re-analysed the multiplex PCR reads in MiXCR, keeping a single row per CDR3 protein. The sample has 360,000 or so distinct CDR3 sequences, roughly 17% seen once. Time point in this sample: newly diagnosed GD, antithyroid drugs for less than 3 months. From PBMCs, RNA was extracted and then used to make the TCR library. The same data also contributed to another study, on T cells in Graves' hyperthyroidism and ophthalmopathy.

This specimen was peripheral blood mononuclear cells (PBMCs), taken at new diagnosis, from a patient treated with antithyroid drugs. The receptors shown here come from a man aged 40-49 years with Graves disease.

This clonotype was seen repeatedly, ten times or more. The V gene is TRBV12-3 or TRBV12-4, the J gene TRBJ1-6; D perhaps matches TRBD1 (5 bases). V was shortened by 3 bases and J by 9 bases, with 9 bases between the two germline ends. The CDR3 totals 13 residues. CDR3 amino acids: CASSFGASSPLHF. CDR3 bases: TGTGCCAGCAGTTTCGGGGCGTCTTCACCCCTCCACTTT.

In its sample, this clonotype was seen many times. The chain joins TRBV10-3 to TRBJ2-7, with 8 positions matching TRBD1. The germline V gene has CDR1 ENHRY and CDR2 SYGVKD. Trimming removed 6 bases from V and 7 bases from J; junction bases left unmatched: 8. This CDR3 spans 13 amino acids. The CDR3 nucleotides are TGTGCCATCAGAGCCCAGGGGGCTGGGGAGCAGTACTTC. Translating it yields CAIRAQGAGEQYF.

This clonotype was counted many times. V is TRBV30 and J is TRBJ2-5, with D uncertain. The germline CDR1 and CDR2 sequences are GTSNPN and SVGIG (reference sequence). Trimming took 4 bases from V and 5 from J, leaving 17 bases between them. This CDR3 has 14 residues. This chain's CDR3 is CAWTPRSTGETQYF. The DNA for the CDR3 is TGTGCCTGGACTCCCCGGTCCACTGGGGAGACCCAGTACTTC.

The genes are TRBV6-1 and TRBJ2-1; 9 nucleotides align to TRBD1. The CDR3 length is 16 residues. Germline-derived CDR1 and CDR2 are MNHNS and SASEGT. V lost 4 bases, J lost 0 bases, and 4 bases stayed unmatched. In DNA form, the CDR3 reads TGTGCCAGCAGTGGGACAGGGGAAAGCTCCTACAATGAGCAGTTCTTC. Its translation: CASSGTGESSYNEQFF.

As concerns this clonotype: Just one base apart from a much larger clone, this may be a read error. V is TRBV2 and J is TRBJ1-2, with D possibly being TRBD1 (5 bases). This CDR3 region has 15 residues. The V gene's germline CDR1 is SNHLY and CDR2 FYNNEI. DNA for the CDR3: TGTGTCAGCAGGGCGCAGAGGACCTCTAACTATGGCTACACCTTC. This gives the protein CVSRAQRTSNYGYTF.

About this clonotype: Compared with germline, one end of the junction differs, possibly owing to a read error. The J gene is TRBJ2-5, the V gene TRBV25-1, with TRBD2 as a possible D gene (6 bases). There are 15 residues in the CDR3. Germline lookup yields CDR1 MGHDK and CDR2 SYGVNS. CDR3 in amino acids: CASSESWGSGETQYF. The CDR3 DNA reads as TGTGCCAGCAGCGAATCGTGGGGTAGCGGCGAGACCCAGTACTTC.

This clonotype was seen repeatedly, ten times or more. This chain joins TRBV20-1 and TRBJ2-1; D is unresolved. Trimming pared 5 bases from V and 8 bases from J, leaving 7 bases between. The CDR3 length is 10 residues. Germline V gene lookup returns CDR1 DFQATT and CDR2 SNEGSKA (reference sequence). CDR3 in DNA: TGCAGTGCTGGGTCCCATGAGCAGTTCTTC. Translated: CSAGSHEQFF.

As DNA, the CDR3 is TGCAGTGCTAGGGCCACCAACACCGGGGAGCTGTTTTTT. It specifies CSARATNTGELFF. V usage is TRBV20-1 and J usage is TRBJ2-2; no clear D gene. The CDR3 extends over 13 amino acids. Germline lookup yields CDR1 DFQATT and CDR2 SNEGSKA (reference sequence). V was clipped by 3 bases and J by 2 bases, with 7 bases between them.

This clonotype was seen repeatedly, ten times or more. V gene TRBV5-1 combines with J gene TRBJ2-7; 7 bases agree with TRBD1. With V trimmed by 4 bases and J by 2 bases, 3 bases remained unmatched. The CDR3 is 13 amino acids. Germline CDR1 and CDR2: SGHRS and YFSETQ. The CDR3 nucleotides are TGCGCCAGCAGCGCGGACAGGACCTACGAGCAGTACTTC. Its translation is CASSADRTYEQYF.

This clonotype was detected a few times. The J gene is TRBJ2-7, the V gene TRBV14; TRBD1 agrees at 8 bases. The germline V gene has CDR1 SGHDN and CDR2 FVKESK. The CDR3 is made up of 15 amino acids. Trimming at V came to 6 bases and at J to 5 bases, leaving 12 bases not matched to a gene. CDR3 region: CASSLITGQGHEQYF. CDR3 sequence (DNA): TGTGCCAGCAGTCTCATTACCGGACAGGGCCACGAGCAGTACTTC.

This clonotype was seen at least ten times. This rearrangement joins TRBV28 to TRBJ2-7; D gene uncertain. Trimming removed 8 bases from V and 2 bases from J, with 13 bases in between. CDR3 length equals 13 residues. The germline CDR1 and CDR2 sequences are MDHEN and SYDVKM. The CDR3 DNA sequence: TGTGCCAGCGGGCCCGGGCCCGCCTACGAGCAGTACTTC. Translated, it gives CASGPGPAYEQYF.

This clonotype was recorded many times. The rearrangement joins TRBV2 to TRBJ2-7; D may be TRBD1 (6 bases). Germline lookup yields CDR1 SNHLY and CDR2 FYNNEI. The CDR3 sequence is 11 residues long. V lost 6 bases and J 6 bases, leaving 9 bases between the germline ends. In DNA form, the CDR3 reads TGTGCCAGCAGCGGGGACACCGAGCAGTACTTC. This codes for CASSGDTEQYF.

This clonotype was observed at least ten times. The chain combines TRBV18 with TRBJ1-5, with D possibly being TRBD1 (5 bases). Germline V lookup: CDR1 KGHSH, CDR2 LQKENI. This CDR3 contains 14 residues. V dropped 8 bases and J dropped 0 bases, with 11 bases sitting between them. The CDR3 DNA sequence: TGTGCCAGCGCGGGGGGTTATAGCAATCAGCCCCAGCATTTT. Amino acid sequence: CASAGGYSNQPQHF.

The table lists this clonotype with many counts. The chain carries TRBV6-1 and TRBJ2-1; 12 bases are a match to TRBD2. With V trimmed by 5 bases and J by 6 bases, 5 bases remained unmatched. CDR3 length equals 15 residues. Germline V gene data show CDR1 as MNHNS and CDR2 as SASEGT. The CDR3 region is CASSPPTSGGNEQFF. The CDR3 DNA follows: TGTGCCAGCAGTCCCCCGACTAGCGGGGGCAATGAGCAGTTCTTC.

This clonotype was seen many times. This chain connects TRBV12-3 or TRBV12-4 to TRBJ1-5; no definite D call. The CDR3 covers 13 residues. Trimming removed 2 bases at V and 4 bases at J, with 6 bases between. The CDR3 here is CASSLRENQPQHF. CDR3 in DNA: TGTGCCAGCAGTTTACGGGAGAATCAGCCCCAGCATTTT.

This sequence joins TRBV28 and TRBJ2-1, with 16 nucleotides matching TRBD2. The CDR3 is 15 residues long. Losses at the gene ends were 2 bases for V and 11 bases for J; bases not matched to a gene: 3. Germline-derived CDR1 and CDR2 are MDHEN and SYDVKM. The CDR3 nucleotides are TGTGCCAGCAGTTTACAGGGACTAGCGGGGGGGCAGCAGTTCTTC. It specifies CASSLQGLAGGQQFF. The full variable domain, completed using reference TRBV28 and TRBJ2-1, is DVKVTQSSRYLVKRTGEKVFLECVQDMDHENMFWYRQDPGLGLRLIYFSYDVKMKEKGDIPEGYSVSREKKERFSLILESASTNQTSMYLCASSLQGLAGGQQFFGPGTRLTVL.

This clonotype was detected a few times. V and J are TRBV20-1 and TRBJ1-5, with D perhaps matching TRBD1 (5 bases). With 2 bases removed from V and 2 bases from J, the gap between germline ends came to 16 bases. The CDR3 is made up of 16 amino acids. The V gene's germline CDR1 is DFQATT and CDR2 SNEGSKA (reference sequence). CDR3 nucleotide sequence: TGCAGTGCTAGACCGTCCTCAGGGTTGCGCAATCAGCCCCAGCATTTT. It specifies CSARPSSGLRNQPQHF.

In this sample, this clonotype turned up a few times. A far larger clone is only one base removed, so a read error is likely. The chain combines TRBV20-1 with TRBJ2-3, with D possibly TRBD2 on 5 matching bases. Gene TRBJ2-5 matches the end of the DNA better, so the J call may be wrong. The CDR3 has 14 residues. Germline lookup yields CDR1 DFQATT and CDR2 SNEGSKA (reference sequence). The DNA of the CDR3 is TGCAGTGCTAGAGATAGGAAGGGAGTAGAGGCCCAGTACTTC. Amino acids: CSARDRKGVEAQYF.

This clonotype was counted at least ten times. V usage is TRBV29-1 and J usage is TRBJ2-5, with 8 nucleotides matching TRBD1. Germline CDR1 is SQVTM and CDR2 is ANQGSEA. The CDR3 sequence is 12 residues long. The ends lost 5 bases at V and 4 bases at J; junction bases unmatched: 3. The CDR3 bases are TGCAGCGTTTCACAGGGGGGAGAGACCCAGTACTTC. Its translation is CSVSQGGETQYF.

As DNA, the CDR3 is TGTGCCAGCAGCTTAGTGACAGGGAGTATCGAGCAGTACTTC. It codes for CASSLVTGSIEQYF. The chain has TRBV7-6 and TRBJ2-7, with TRBD1 matching over 7 bases. CDR3 size: 14 residues. CDR1 SGHVS and CDR2 FNYEAQ come from the germline V gene. Unmatched junction bases numbered 6, after V lost 1 base and J lost 6 bases.

This clonotype came up many times. The chain joins TRBV7-8 to TRBJ2-4; D remains unclear. With 5 bases removed from V and 1 base from J, the gap between germline ends came to 18 bases. CDR1 and CDR2 (germline): SGHVS, FQNEAQ. This CDR3 spans 17 amino acids. The CDR3 region is CASSASFGRRAKNIQYF. CDR3 nucleotide sequence: TGTGCCAGCAGCGCCTCCTTTGGGCGGCGGGCCAAAAACATTCAGTACTTC.

This clonotype appeared many times. In DNA form, the CDR3 reads TGTGCCAGCTCACCACCTCGCAGCAAAGAGACCCAGTACTTC. Residues: CASSPPRSKETQYF. The chain recombines TRBV18 with TRBJ2-5, with D uncertain. Looked up from germline, CDR1 is KGHSH and CDR2 is LQKENI. Trimming took off 0 bases at V and 3 bases at J, with 8 bases between the two ends. The CDR3 has 14 amino acids.

This clonotype has ten or more counts. This chain links TRBV7-2 with TRBJ1-4, with TRBD1 as a possible D gene (5 bases). With 1 base removed from V and 9 bases from J, the gap between germline ends came to 6 bases. There are 12 residues in the CDR3. The germline gives CDR1 SGHTA, CDR2 FQGNSA. Written as DNA, the CDR3 is TGTGCCAGCAGCTTAGAGGGGCAAAAACTGTTTTTT. Translating it yields CASSLEGQKLFF.

The table lists this clonotype with many counts. The genes are TRBV27 and TRBJ2-2; TRBD1 is a possible D gene (6 bases). This CDR3 has 16 residues. Germline V gene lookup returns CDR1 MNHEY and CDR2 SMNVEV (reference sequence). The ends were cut back, 4 bases at V and 0 bases at J, with 12 bases in the middle. The CDR3 protein is CASSWRTAANTGELFF. In DNA, the CDR3 is TGTGCCAGCAGTTGGAGGACAGCGGCGAACACCGGGGAGCTGTTTTTT.